The next 10 T cell receptor beta chains were all read from a single sample in a study of T cell changes during pregnancy in multiple sclerosis. The protocol was immunoSEQ multiplex PCR, while the TCRdb copy is restricted to in-frame clones and leaves out a portion. Of 35,000 to 55,000 clones detected, almost 95% appear once; the ten largest clones hold around 1.3%. Sequencing input: peripheral blood. The source is a female donor with multiple sclerosis, enrolled in a pregnancy study.

The count of this clone is one. V usage is TRBV4-1 and J usage is TRBJ2-5; no clear D. CDR1 and CDR2 from the germline V gene are MGHRA and YSYEKL. The CDR3 is 11 residues long. The V gene lost 0 bases and the J gene lost 5 bases, with 1 base spanning the gap. The CDR3 coding sequence is TGCGCCAGCAGCCAAGATGAGACCCAGTACTTC. Amino acids: CASSQDETQYF.

The gene calls are TRBV4-2 and TRBJ2-3; 12 bases line up with TRBD2. With 1 base clipped from V and 6 bases from J, the junction kept 14 bases outside the gene matches. Germline lookup yields CDR1 LGHNA and CDR2 YNFKEQ. This CDR3 has 19 residues. The CDR3 DNA reads as TGTGCCAGCAGCCAAGTACCTCAGACTAGCGGGAGTGGGTATGATACGCAGTATTTT. It is translated as CASSQVPQTSGSGYDTQYF.

The rearrangement uses TRBV27 and TRBJ2-1; 8 positions agree with TRBD1. Germline V gene lookup returns CDR1 MNHEY and CDR2 SMNVEV (reference sequence). The CDR3 has 15 residues. Trimming removed 5 bases from V and 8 bases from J; junction bases left unmatched: 11. The CDR3 reads CASSQTGGSAYEQFF. In nucleotides, the CDR3 is TGTGCCAGCAGTCAAACAGGGGGATCGGCCTATGAGCAGTTCTTC.

The chain employs TRBV5-4 and TRBJ2-3; 8 nucleotides match TRBD2. The CDR3 is 16 amino acids. From germline, CDR1 is SGHNT and CDR2 YYREEE (reference sequence). The V gene end was trimmed by 4 bases and the J gene end by 2 bases; junction bases not matched to a gene: 9. CDR3 protein: CASSPQALAVTDTQYF. The CDR3 nucleotides read TGTGCCAGCAGCCCACAGGCACTAGCGGTCACAGATACGCAGTATTTT.

This rearrangement joins TRBV10-2 to TRBJ2-7; tentative D call: TRBD1 (6 bases). Trimming removed 4 bases from V and 5 bases from J, with 9 bases in between. The CDR3 covers 12 residues. CDR1 and CDR2 (germline): WSHSY, SAAADI. The CDR3: CASSAQGNEQYF. The CDR3 coding sequence is TGCGCCAGCAGTGCGCAGGGGAACGAGCAGTACTTC.

The chain is built from TRBV25-1 and TRBJ2-1, with 10 bases matching TRBD1. CDR3 length: 15 residues. V lost 3 bases and J lost 2; bases outside the gene matches: 1. CDR1 MGHDK and CDR2 SYGVNS come from the germline V gene. The CDR3 nucleotides read TGTGCCAGCAGTGACGGACAGGGGGCCTACAATGAGCAGTTCTTC. This translates into CASSDGQGAYNEQFF.

The chain joins TRBV28 to TRBJ2-7; 9 bases fit TRBD1. V shed 6 bases, J shed 4 bases, and the junction held 7 bases outside the gene matches. From germline, CDR1 is MDHEN and CDR2 SYDVKM. The CDR3 contains 14 residues. CDR3 sequence reads: CASRDRGPRYEQYF. The CDR3 nucleotides are TGTGCCAGCAGGGACAGGGGCCCTCGTTACGAGCAGTACTTC.

This clone was found a few times. The chain recombines TRBV9 with TRBJ1-5; D perhaps matches TRBD1 (5 bases). V dropped 0 bases and J dropped 6 bases, with 10 bases sitting between them. The V gene's germline CDR1 is SGDLS and CDR2 YYNGEE. This CDR3 spans 14 amino acids. CDR3 DNA sequence: TGTGCCAGCAGCGTAGGGCAGGGAGGTCAGCCCCAGCATTTT. Its protein product is CASSVGQGGQPQHF.

V and J are TRBV9 and TRBJ2-2; D unclear. This CDR3 contains 15 residues. V was cut by 2 bases and J by 6 bases, with 14 bases left in between. Per germline, CDR1 SGDLS and CDR2 YYNGEE. The CDR3 loop reads CASSVGRWDPGELFF. The CDR3 bases are TGTGCCAGCAGCGTGGGTCGGTGGGATCCCGGGGAGCTGTTTTTT.

V usage is TRBV18 and J usage is TRBJ2-7; D may be TRBD2 (5 bases). Trimming left V 4 bases short and J 4 bases short, with 8 bases between. Germline CDR1 and CDR2: KGHSH and LQKENI. The CDR3 length is 12 residues. CDR3 DNA: TGTGCCAGCTCACAAGGGAGATACGAGCAGTACTTC. It is translated as CASSQGRYEQYF.